These 11 T cell receptor beta chains share one sample of origin, sequenced in a study of blood T cell repertoires in COVID-19. Data came from immunoSEQ multiplex PCR; TCRdb stores just in-frame clones and leaves some out. The top ten hold roughly 7.4% of the sample, which has 200,000 to 250,000 clones, roughly 81% seen once. Source material: peripheral blood. The source of these receptors is a woman of 80 years or more with COVID-19, enrolled during active disease.

The chain is built from TRBV9 and TRBJ2-7; TRBD2 matches at 11 bases. This CDR3 is built from 16 residues. The germline CDR1 and CDR2 sequences are SGDLS and YYNGEE. V shed 0 bases, J shed 6 bases, and the junction held 8 bases outside the gene matches. The CDR3 is CASSVGSSGGVSEQYF. The CDR3 DNA reads as TGTGCCAGCAGCGTAGGAAGTAGCGGGGGGGTCTCCGAGCAGTACTTC.

The chain couples TRBV7-2 to TRBJ2-1; 7 nucleotides align to TRBD2. The CDR3 has 15 amino acids. Per germline, CDR1 SGHTA and CDR2 FQGNSA. Losses at the gene ends were 5 bases for V and 7 bases for J; bases not matched to a gene: 11. DNA of the CDR3: TGTGCCAGCAGCATCAGCGGGGTCACGGGGAATGAGCAGTTCTTC. Encoded protein: CASSISGVTGNEQFF.

CDR3 loop: CASSWEGASPLHF. The DNA of the CDR3 is TGTGCCAGCAGTTGGGAAGGGGCTTCACCCCTCCACTTT. V and J are TRBV9 and TRBJ1-6, with D tentatively TRBD1 (5 bases). V lost 5 bases and J lost 9, with 12 bases in between. The germline gives CDR1 SGDLS, CDR2 YYNGEE. The CDR3 totals 13 residues.

This chain links TRBV19 with TRBJ2-6; tentatively, D is TRBD1 (5 bases). Germline-derived CDR1 and CDR2 are LNHDA and SQIVND (reference sequence). V lost 7 bases and J 0 bases, leaving 10 bases between the germline ends. This CDR3 has 15 amino acids. This CDR3 reads CASTRQLSGANVLTF. The DNA for the CDR3 is TGTGCCAGTACACGACAGCTCTCTGGGGCCAACGTCCTGACTTTC.

This clone has only one observation. The V gene is TRBV18, the J gene TRBJ1-1; tentatively, D is TRBD1 (6 bases). Germline lookup yields CDR1 KGHSH and CDR2 LQKENI. V lost 2 bases, J lost 6 bases, and 10 bases lay in between. CDR3 length: 13 amino acids. CDR3: CASSPDRIAEAFF. DNA for the CDR3: TGTGCCAGCTCACCAGACAGGATCGCTGAAGCTTTCTTT.

The V and J genes are TRBV6-6 and TRBJ1-3; D is unclear. CDR3 length: 14 residues. Trimming cost V 5 bases and J 0 bases, with 8 bases left between them. CDR1 and CDR2 from the germline V gene are MNHNY and SVGAGI (reference sequence). CDR3 sequence: CASSGQISGNTIYF. The CDR3 DNA follows: TGTGCCAGCAGTGGGCAGATCTCTGGAAACACCATATATTTT.

This CDR3 is CASSYRNTIYF. CDR3 coding DNA: TGTGCCAGCAGTTATAGAAACACCATATATTTT. The chain combines TRBV6-5 with TRBJ1-3, with no clear D. CDR1 MNHEY and CDR2 SVGAGI come from the germline V gene. This CDR3 has 11 amino acids. V lost 3 bases and J lost 5, with 2 bases in between.

V and J are TRBV5-1 and TRBJ1-6; D perhaps matches TRBD1 (6 bases). The CDR3 totals 16 residues. V was clipped by 0 bases and J by 8 bases, with 15 bases between them. Germline assignment: CDR1 SGHRS and CDR2 YFSETQ. The CDR3 loop reads CASSLVQQGSDSPLHF. The CDR3 nucleotides are TGCGCCAGCAGCTTGGTACAACAGGGATCCGATTCACCCCTCCACTTT. The full variable domain, in which reference TRBV5-1 and TRBJ1-6 provide the parts outside the CDR3, is KAGVTQTPRYLIKTRGQQVTLSCSPISGHRSVSWYQQTPGQGLQFLFEYFSETQRNKGNFPGRFSGRQFSNSRSEMNVSTLELGDSALYLCASSLVQQGSDSPLHFGNGTRLTVT.

The chain couples TRBV18 to TRBJ2-1; TRBD1 matches at 7 bases. The CDR3 consists of 16 residues. CDR1 is KGHSH, CDR2 LQKENI, per germline. With 5 bases clipped from V and 2 bases from J, the junction kept 9 bases outside the gene matches. DNA for the CDR3: TGTGCCAGCTCATATAGACAGGGCAGCACCTACAATGAGCAGTTCTTC. This sequence encodes CASSYRQGSTYNEQFF.

The V gene is TRBV2, the J gene TRBJ2-7; 9 bases are a match to TRBD1. The CDR3 spans 15 residues. With V trimmed by 6 bases and J by 1 base, 7 bases remained unmatched. In germline, CDR1 is SNHLY, CDR2 FYNNEI. The CDR3 sequence: CASRIAGTGSYEQYF. CDR3 sequence (DNA): TGTGCCAGCAGGATAGCCGGGACAGGGTCCTACGAGCAGTACTTC.

This clone was counted a single time. This rearrangement joins TRBV7-9 to TRBJ2-1; TRBD1 is a possible D gene (6 bases). The germline gives CDR1 SEHNR, CDR2 FQNEAQ (reference sequence). The germline V and J ends were trimmed by 7 bases and 7 bases, with 17 bases remaining between them. This CDR3 region has 14 residues. As DNA, the CDR3 is TGTGCCAGCATCAAAGGGGGTTCGGGGAATGAGCAGTTCTTC. This sequence encodes CASIKGGSGNEQFF.